This T cell receptor beta chain originates from a study of shared clonotypes between healthy human individuals. The study's findings and limits: Naive subsets typically showed greater estimated richness than memory subsets.

Points on this clone: Its antigen is as yet unknown.

Using about 0.2 ug DNA, around 30,000 T cell genomes, the sorted-subset replicate PCRs were run. Profiling relied on immunoSEQ multiplex PCR, and the TCRdb table lists in-frame clones only, not all of them. Here the sample spans about 110,000 clones, around 73% being singletons. CDR1 is MRHNA and CDR2 is SNTAGT in the germline V gene. The CDR3 totals 13 residues. V was shortened by 5 bases and J by 4 bases, with 11 bases between the two germline ends. The TCR sequence derives from a woman aged 25 to 39 in good health. Source material: memory CD8+ T cells sorted from blood. As to subset: CD45RO+ cells pooled with CCR7-negative TemRA cells. The V call is TRBV6-4, the J call TRBJ1-2, with D hard to call. The CDR3 loop is CASSPRQRYGYTF. CDR3 coding DNA: TGTGCCAGCAGTCCACGACAACGCTATGGCTACACCTTC.